This T cell receptor (beta chain) was sequenced during a study of cytomegalovirus exposure and HLA in healthy donors. The V gene's germline CDR1 is LNHDA and CDR2 SQIVND (reference sequence). CDR3 length: 14 residues. Trimming took 7 bases from V and 4 from J, leaving 16 bases between them. PCR involved 60 Vbeta and 13 Jbeta primers. The authors' processing: About 12 million shared chains were among the approximately 82 million unique TCR beta chains that a later analysis counted. Libraries were prepared by immunoSEQ multiplex PCR; TCRdb keeps only in-frame clonotypes and omits some of them. That table furnishes V, J and clone size, whereas the DNA furnished D and trimming. The table has about 130,000 clones, around four fifths seen once. Whole-study findings and limits: Specificity of three CMV-associated chains for CMV antigens was verified in vitro.

Donors were ostensibly healthy at sampling, although undocumented immune exposures were probable. Comment on this clone: Its target is not known.

The chain links TRBV19 to TRBJ1-2; a possible D gene is TRBD1 (6 bases). This TCR came from a female donor in good health and CMV-seronegative. The sequencing input was PBMCs. CDR3 bases: TGTGCCAGTAACGAGGGGCAGGGGACCTATGGCTACACCTTC. It is translated as CASNEGQGTYGYTF. Full variable domain (rest looked up from reference TRBV19 and TRBJ1-2): DGGITQSPKYLFRKEGQNVTLSCEQNLNHDAMYWYRQDPGQGLRLIYYSQIVNDFQKGDIAEGYSVSREKKESFPLTVTSAQKNPTAFYLCASNEGQGTYGYTFGSGTRLTVV.